Listed here are 22 T cell receptor beta chains from one sample, sequenced in a study of blood T cell repertoires in COVID-19. The data were produced by immunoSEQ multiplex PCR, yet TCRdb's version contains in-frame clones alone and is incomplete. This sample has some 96,000 clones; 90% occur once, and the top ten carry 1.7%. Sequencing used peripheral blood. All receptors derive from a man aged 60-69 years with acute or convalescent COVID-19.

This chain links TRBV7-9 with TRBJ1-1, with D perhaps matching TRBD1 (6 bases). The germline gives CDR1 SEHNR, CDR2 FQNEAQ (reference sequence). The CDR3 is 14 amino acids. V lost 6 bases to trimming and J lost 5 bases, with 16 bases between them. The CDR3 DNA follows: TGTGCCAGCAGTTTACAACAGGGATTTACTGAAGCTTTCTTT. Translation gives CASSLQQGFTEAFF.

V gene TRBV7-9 combines with J gene TRBJ1-6; a weak D match, TRBD1 (5 bases). The CDR3 runs 14 residues. The V gene's germline CDR1 is SEHNR and CDR2 FQNEAQ (reference sequence). With 1 base removed from V and 7 bases from J, the gap between germline ends came to 8 bases. This CDR3 is CASSLEGLNSPLHF. The DNA of the CDR3 is TGTGCCAGCAGCTTAGAGGGACTCAATTCACCCCTCCACTTT.

The chain joins TRBV4-1 to TRBJ1-5; 7 bases map to TRBD1. With 3 bases clipped from V and 5 bases from J, the junction kept 7 bases outside the gene matches. This CDR3 comprises 15 residues. Per germline, CDR1 MGHRA and CDR2 YSYEKL. The CDR3 here is CASSHNRGGDQPQHF. In DNA, the CDR3 is TGCGCCAGCAGCCATAACAGGGGAGGCGATCAGCCCCAGCATTTT.

This clone came up a few times. The V call is TRBV15, the J call TRBJ1-5; the D is unclear. This CDR3 is 14 amino acids long. V lost 7 bases to trimming and J lost 1 base, with 11 bases between them. Looked up from germline, CDR1 is LNHNV and CDR2 is YYDKDF (reference sequence). CDR3 sequence (DNA): TGTGCCACCACCGATCCCGGGAGCAATCAGCCCCAGCATTTT. Translation gives CATTDPGSNQPQHF.

The chain links TRBV7-9 to TRBJ1-2; D is ambiguous. Germline CDR1 is SEHNR and CDR2 is FQNEAQ (reference sequence). The V end lost 1 base, the J end lost 7 bases, and 7 bases lay between the germline ends. The CDR3 spans 12 residues. Written as DNA, the CDR3 is TGTGCCAGCAGCTTAGGAGAGGTTGGCTACACCTTC. This gives the protein CASSLGEVGYTF.

This clone was seen once. This chain connects TRBV12-3 or TRBV12-4 to TRBJ1-3; D gene unclear. The CDR3 is made up of 13 amino acids. Trimming stripped 6 bases from V and 5 bases from J, with 11 bases between. CDR3: CASSPPGRNTIYF. The CDR3 bases are TGTGCCAGCAGCCCTCCGGGGAGAAACACCATATATTTT.

CDR3 coding DNA: TGTGCCATCAGTGGGCCGGGACAGGGGGCGTTGGGCACTGAAGCTTTCTTT. As protein: CAISGPGQGALGTEAFF. The V gene is TRBV10-3, the J gene TRBJ1-1; 12 positions match TRBD1. Trimming at V came to 4 bases and at J to 4 bases, leaving 10 bases not matched to a gene. Germline CDR1 is ENHRY and CDR2 is SYGVKD. The CDR3 spans 17 residues.

This sequence joins TRBV5-1 and TRBJ2-2; 7 bases map to TRBD1. The V segment lost 4 bases and the J segment 8 bases; nucleotides outside the gene matches: 8. There are 14 residues in the CDR3. Per the germline V gene, CDR1 is SGHRS and CDR2 is YFSETQ. The CDR3 nucleotides are TGCGCCAGCAGCGGGACAGTATCCGCGGGGGAGCTGTTTTTT. The encoded protein is CASSGTVSAGELFF.

This clone was recorded only once. The chain carries TRBV18 and TRBJ1-1; TRBD1 matches at 8 bases. Germline-derived CDR1 and CDR2 are KGHSH and LQKENI. Unmatched junction bases numbered 7, after V lost 4 bases and J lost 0 bases. The CDR3 contains 16 residues. CDR3 loop: CASSLAGTGMNTEAFF. The CDR3 DNA is TGTGCCAGCTCACTAGCCGGGACAGGTATGAACACTGAAGCTTTCTTT.

The rearrangement links TRBV4-2 to TRBJ1-2; D gene ambiguous. The CDR3 is 12 residues long. Trimming pared 0 bases from V and 4 bases from J, leaving 3 bases between. The germline gives CDR1 LGHNA, CDR2 YNFKEQ. The CDR3 DNA follows: TGTGCCAGCAGCCAAGACAGCTATGGCTACACCTTC. Amino acids: CASSQDSYGYTF.

This rearrangement joins TRBV25-1 to TRBJ1-6; no clear D gene. CDR1 is MGHDK and CDR2 is SYGVNS in the germline V gene. The CDR3 covers 15 residues. V gave up 9 bases and J gave up 6 bases, with 18 bases separating them. DNA for the CDR3: TGTGCCAGTAGCGACCCCCGTTCTCCTAATTCACCCCTCCACTTT. It translates to CASSDPRSPNSPLHF.

The CDR3 region is CASRSLGGEAFF. The CDR3 region has the DNA TGTGCCAGCAGGTCCTTGGGGGGTGAAGCTTTCTTT. The rearrangement links TRBV2 to TRBJ1-1, with a possible D match to TRBD1 (5 bases). Germline assignment: CDR1 SNHLY and CDR2 FYNNEI. The CDR3 is made up of 12 amino acids. The V and J ends lost 6 bases and 7 bases respectively, with 12 bases between them.

The V gene is TRBV5-1, the J gene TRBJ2-7, with D possibly matching TRBD1 (6 bases). Germline V lookup: CDR1 SGHRS, CDR2 YFSETQ. There are 13 residues in the CDR3. The V and J ends lost 2 bases and 3 bases respectively, with 9 bases between them. CDR3 loop: CASSFGRGYEQYV. The CDR3 DNA reads TGCGCCAGCAGCTTCGGCAGGGGCTACGAGCAGTACGTC.

The chain links TRBV12-3 or TRBV12-4 to TRBJ1-1, with unresolved D. The CDR3 runs to 13 residues. Trimming removed 6 bases at V and 3 bases at J, with 11 bases between. This chain's CDR3 is CASRPRRDTEAFF. CDR3 nucleotide sequence: TGTGCCAGCAGACCCAGACGGGACACTGAAGCTTTCTTT.

The chain carries TRBV4-1 and TRBJ2-2, with 8 bases fitting TRBD1. This CDR3 spans 16 amino acids. Germline CDR1 reads MGHRA; CDR2 reads YSYEKL. The V segment lost 4 bases and the J segment 2 bases; nucleotides outside the gene matches: 6. CDR3 sequence: CASSLGQGSNTGELFF. The CDR3 DNA is TGCGCCAGCAGCCTCGGACAGGGAAGTAACACCGGGGAGCTGTTTTTT.

In regard to this clone: Other nucleotide sequences in the sample specify the same CDR3. J is TRBJ1-1 and V is TRBV6-5; D is unclear. Germline lookup yields CDR1 MNHEY and CDR2 SVGAGI. Trimming took off 0 bases at V and 1 base at J, with 9 bases between the two ends. CDR3 size: 15 residues. The CDR3 region has the DNA TGTGCCAGCAGTTACTCGAATACCGGGAACACTGAAGCTTTCTTT. This gives the protein CASSYSNTGNTEAFF.

In DNA form, the CDR3 reads TGTGCCAGCTCATCGACGGGGAGTGGTGAAAAACTGTTTTTT. It encodes CASSSTGSGEKLFF. This chain uses TRBV18 with TRBJ1-4; D remains unclear. The V gene lost 5 bases and the J gene lost 7 bases, with 14 bases spanning the gap. CDR3 length: 14 amino acids. Germline V gene sequence: CDR1 KGHSH, CDR2 LQKENI.

This chain links TRBV10-1 with TRBJ1-1; the D gene is possibly TRBD1 (6 bases). V was shortened by 0 bases and J by 4 bases, with 24 bases between the two germline ends. Germline loops: CDR1 WNHNN, CDR2 SYGVQD (reference sequence). CDR3 size: 19 residues. CDR3 bases: TGCGCCAGCAGTGAGTCCTGGGGGCAGGGCCCTATATGGGTCACTGAAGCTTTCTTT. Protein: CASSESWGQGPIWVTEAFF.

V usage is TRBV28 and J usage is TRBJ1-2, with D possibly being TRBD1 (5 bases). CDR3 size: 14 residues. CDR1 and CDR2 from the germline V gene are MDHEN and SYDVKM. Trimming cost V 4 bases and J 4 bases, with 13 bases left between them. CDR3 sequence reads: CASSSPAGVYGYTF. The CDR3 DNA reads TGTGCCAGCAGTTCGCCGGCGGGGGTCTATGGCTACACCTTC.

The gene calls are TRBV19 and TRBJ1-1, with D possibly being TRBD1 (6 bases). Trimming pared 3 bases from V and 0 bases from J, leaving 11 bases between. Germline loops: CDR1 LNHDA, CDR2 SQIVND (reference sequence). CDR3 length: 15 amino acids. CDR3 loop: CASSILGQMNTEAFF. The CDR3 region has the DNA TGTGCCAGTAGTATTCTTGGACAGATGAACACTGAAGCTTTCTTT.

This clone has just a few counts. The chain is built from TRBV2 and TRBJ2-5; D is uncertain. This CDR3 spans 15 amino acids. Trimming shortened V by 4 bases and J by 0 bases, and 12 bases separated the two germline ends. Germline assignment: CDR1 SNHLY and CDR2 FYNNEI. CDR3 coding DNA: TGTGCCAGCAGTGGTCTCGCGGTCGACCAAGAGACCCAGTACTTC. Amino acids: CASSGLAVDQETQYF.

This clone showed up just once. The genes are TRBV9 and TRBJ1-1; TRBD1 agrees at 7 bases. V lost 3 bases and J lost 1; bases outside the gene matches: 6. The CDR3 contains 15 residues. CDR1 is SGDLS and CDR2 is YYNGEE in the germline V gene. CDR3 DNA: TGTGCCAGCAGCGAGGGGGCAGGACGGAACACTGAAGCTTTCTTT. Amino acids: CASSEGAGRNTEAFF.